This TCR beta chain was identified during a study of T cells in Graves' hyperthyroidism and ophthalmopathy. General observations from the study: Through a model of 13 V-J features, ophthalmopathy was separated from stable hyperthyroidism. Appearing also in blood were most of the thyroid clonotypes expanded above 0.001.

RNA transcripts provided the source from which TCR beta CDR3 regions were amplified. The HTBI set primed first-round TCR CDR3 RT-PCR. MiXCR, run by TCRdb on the multiplex PCR reads, gives a single entry per CDR3 protein. The sample lists a few hundred thousand distinct CDR3 sequences; 18% were seen once. Patients between 18 and 65 years old had hyperthyroidism, newly diagnosed and lasting under 2 months. Unmatched junction bases numbered 8, after V lost 5 bases and J lost 3 bases. From germline, CDR1 is SGHRS and CDR2 YFSETQ. This CDR3 is built from 17 residues. This clonotype came up many times. Its antigen is unidentified.

The rearrangement uses TRBV5-1 and TRBJ2-1; TRBD2 agrees at 13 bases. The clonotype originates from a middle-aged man with Graves' hyperthyroidism. The material sequenced was blood. The CDR3 DNA is TGCGCCAGCAGTCCTGGACTAGCGGGGGCAATCTACAATGAGCAGTTCTTC. As protein: CASSPGLAGAIYNEQFF.